This TCR beta chain was found in a study of naive and memory T cell subsets. This CDR3 spans 14 amino acids. Looked up from germline, CDR1 is MNHEY and CDR2 is SVGEGT. Unmatched junction bases numbered 10, after V lost 5 bases and J lost 7 bases. Two oligonucleotides, mixed equimolar, formed the beta constant-region primer covering TRBC1 and TRBC2. Four rounds of PCR amplified the ligated cDNA using nested alpha and beta constant-region primers plus SP2. TCRdb reanalysed the UMI-ligation and nested PCR reads using MiXCR and keeps one entry per CDR3 protein. The data contain 25,000 to 40,000 distinct CDR3 sequences, around a sixth of them seen just once; the ten biggest clones take up roughly 3.5%. This clonotype came up many times.

The material sequenced was effector memory CD4+ T cells from blood. Specified subset: effector memory, CD45RA- CD27-. V usage is TRBV6-2 or TRBV6-3 and J usage is TRBJ1-2; 7 positions agree with TRBD1. The clonotype was recovered from a human donor in good health. The CDR3 is CASSLPQQGIGYTF. CDR3 DNA sequence: TGTGCCAGCAGTCTACCGCAACAGGGGATTGGCTACACCTTC.